Presented here are 5 T cell receptor beta chains from one specimen sequenced in a study of blood T cells in healthy people across ages (dated by TCRdb to between 2015 and 2016). Libraries were built with 5' RACE. The instrument given in TCRdb is Illumina HiSeq 2500. A second PCR of about 6 to 11 cycles was run with a J-beta primer mix and a sample-barcoded 5' primer. Through fastp at Q25 and MiXCR, TCRdb rebuilt clones from the public reads, retaining in-frame beta chains. For every CDR3 protein sequence, its rows merge into one entry that carries the most common genes and DNA. The sample table lists about 730,000 distinct CDR3 sequences, around 40% of them with a count of one. 20% to 25% of the sample goes to the ten largest clones. The specimen was blood. The receptors were gathered from a woman in her fifties or sixties in good health.

The chain carries TRBV5-5 and TRBJ2-4, with 8 bases lining up with TRBD2. The J call may be incorrect, as the DNA end agrees better with TRBJ2-5. CDR1 and CDR2 from the germline V gene are SGHKS and YYEKEE (reference sequence). The CDR3 covers 14 residues. Here the CDR3 DNA reads TGTGCCAGCAGCGTTGTTCGGGAGGGTCAGACCCAGTACTTC. Residues: CASSVVREGQTQYF.

The V and J genes are TRBV12-3 or TRBV12-4 and TRBJ1-1; tentative D call: TRBD1 (5 bases). This CDR3 is built from 11 residues. CDR3 coding DNA: TGTGCGGGGGGGTTCGGCACTGAAGCTTTCTTT. Translating gives CAGGFGTEAFF.

This chain joins TRBV6-2 or TRBV6-3 and TRBJ2-3; 9 positions agree with TRBD2. CDR3 length: 19 amino acids. The trim removed 0 bases at V and 4 bases at J, leaving 14 bases unmatched. CDR1 is MNHEY, CDR2 SVGEGT, per germline. For the CDR3, the DNA is TGTGCCAGCAGTTACTCAACTATTCTGACTAGCGGAGCCCCAGATACGCAGTATTTT. This codes for CASSYSTILTSGAPDTQYF.

The chain is built from TRBV29-1 and TRBJ2-5, with 14 bases matching TRBD2. This CDR3 is built from 14 residues. CDR1 SQVTM and CDR2 ANQGSEA come from the germline V gene. The ends lost 1 base at V and 11 bases at J; junction bases unmatched: 6. CDR3 loop: CSVEGTSGGNEQYF. As DNA, the CDR3 is TGCAGCGTTGAAGGGACTAGCGGGGGGAATGAGCAGTACTTC.

The J gene is TRBJ2-3, the V gene TRBV19; D unclear. The germline CDR1 and CDR2 sequences are LNHDA and SQIVND (reference sequence). The CDR3 runs 13 residues. The ends were cut back, 4 bases at V and 4 bases at J, with 9 bases in the middle. CDR3 DNA: TGTGCCAGTAGTAATCGACGGTCAGATACGCAGTATTTT. This sequence encodes CASSNRRSDTQYF.